These 22 T cell receptor beta chains originate from one sample sequenced in a study of T-cell reconstitution after alpha-beta-depleted transplantation in children. Unique molecular identifiers were incorporated into the prepared TCRbeta library. A single record per CDR3 protein comes from TCRdb applying MiXCR to the PCR reads. The sample contains some 200,000 distinct CDR3 sequences, 9.7% of which appear only once. The material was PBMCs from the stem cell graft donor, obtained from the stem cell graft. The receptors here all came from a human donor who donated a stem cell graft to a child with SCID.

This clonotype was found many times. This sequence joins TRBV7-9 and TRBJ1-6, with 7 bases matching TRBD1. In germline, CDR1 is SEHNR, CDR2 FQNEAQ (reference sequence). The CDR3 totals 14 residues. Trimming at V came to 5 bases and at J to 8 bases, leaving 6 bases not matched to a gene. The CDR3 region has the DNA TGTGCCAGCAGCACTGGGACAGTGGATTCACCCCTCCACTTT. It is translated as CASSTGTVDSPLHF. Looking up the rest from reference TRBV7-9 and TRBJ1-6 gives the full variable domain: DTGVSQNPRHKITKRGQNVTFRCDPISEHNRLYWYRQTLGQGPEFLTYFQNEAQLEKSRLLSDRFSAERPKGSFSTLEIQRTEQGDSAMYLCASSTGTVDSPLHFGNGTRLTVT.

This clonotype was recorded many times. The gene calls are TRBV29-1 and TRBJ2-7; 7 nucleotides match TRBD2. V shed 7 bases, J shed 3 bases, and the junction held 12 bases outside the gene matches. The V gene's germline CDR1 is SQVTM and CDR2 ANQGSEA. The CDR3 contains 14 residues. The CDR3 spells CSATSGDSFYEQYF. CDR3 in DNA: TGCAGCGCCACAAGCGGGGACTCTTTCTACGAGCAGTACTTC.

This clonotype was picked up many times. V is TRBV20-1 and J is TRBJ2-7; 9 bases map to TRBD2. The CDR3 length is 13 residues. J gave up 7 bases and V 0 bases, and 4 bases lay outside the gene matches. In germline, CDR1 is DFQATT, CDR2 SNEGSKA (reference sequence). CDR3 residues: CSARDLLAGEQYF. The CDR3 DNA reads TGCAGTGCTAGAGATTTGCTAGCGGGAGAGCAGTACTTC.

In its sample, this clonotype was seen many times. V and J are TRBV5-1 and TRBJ2-2; D not certain. CDR1 is SGHRS, CDR2 YFSETQ, per germline. V lost 2 bases and J lost 0, with 8 bases in between. This CDR3 spans 15 amino acids. CDR3 in amino acids: CASSFGSSNTGELFF. CDR3 sequence (DNA): TGCGCCAGCAGCTTCGGGTCTTCGAACACCGGGGAGCTGTTTTTT. The full variable domain, completed using reference TRBV5-1 and TRBJ2-2, is KAGVTQTPRYLIKTRGQQVTLSCSPISGHRSVSWYQQTPGQGLQFLFEYFSETQRNKGNFPGRFSGRQFSNSRSEMNVSTLELGDSALYLCASSFGSSNTGELFFGEGSRLTVL.

The chain joins TRBV4-3 to TRBJ1-2, with 8 nucleotides matching TRBD1. Germline V gene data show CDR1 as LGHNA and CDR2 as YSLEER. The trim removed 4 bases at V and 2 bases at J, leaving 9 bases unmatched. The CDR3 spans 16 residues. CDR3 residues: CASSRTRTGTNYGYTF. DNA of the CDR3: TGCGCCAGCAGCCGGACCAGGACAGGGACCAACTATGGCTACACCTTC.

The V gene is TRBV9, the J gene TRBJ2-7; possible D gene TRBD1, 5 bases. Germline CDR1 reads SGDLS; CDR2 reads YYNGEE. The CDR3 contains 16 residues. The V and J ends lost 3 bases and 1 base respectively, with 17 bases between them. CDR3 in amino acids: CASSEGPAGGSYEQYF. DNA of the CDR3: TGTGCCAGCAGCGAGGGGCCTGCCGGTGGGTCCTACGAGCAGTACTTC. Full variable domain (rest looked up from reference TRBV9 and TRBJ2-7): DSGVTQTPKHLITATGQRVTLRCSPRSGDLSVYWYQQSLDQGLQFLIQYYNGEERAKGNILERFSAQQFPDLHSELNLSSLELGDSALYFCASSEGPAGGSYEQYFGPGTRLTVT.

This clonotype has a count of ten or more. V is TRBV18 and J is TRBJ1-5, with no clear D. This CDR3 region has 14 residues. Trimming cost V 2 bases and J 5 bases, with 10 bases left between them. Per the germline V gene, CDR1 is KGHSH and CDR2 is LQKENI. CDR3 in amino acids: CASSPIRADQPQHF. DNA of the CDR3: TGTGCCAGCTCACCAATCAGAGCAGATCAGCCCCAGCATTTT.

This clonotype turned up a few times. The rearrangement joins TRBV7-2 to TRBJ2-1; TRBD1 is a possible D gene (6 bases). Looked up from germline, CDR1 is SGHTA and CDR2 is FQGNSA. The CDR3 runs to 17 residues. Between the trimmed V and J ends, which lost 5 bases and 3 bases, there was a span of 20 bases. CDR3 loop: CASSPNPGQRIYNEQFF. The CDR3 DNA sequence: TGTGCCAGCAGCCCTAACCCGGGACAAAGGATCTACAATGAGCAGTTCTTC.

This chain links TRBV28 with TRBJ1-1, with D perhaps TRBD1 (5 bases). Germline CDR1 MDHEN, CDR2 SYDVKM. V lost 3 bases, J lost 0 bases, and 11 bases lay in between. The CDR3 is 15 amino acids. The CDR3 region is CASSFPGTVNTEAFF. In nucleotides, the CDR3 is TGTGCCAGCAGTTTCCCCGGGACGGTGAACACTGAAGCTTTCTTT.

This clonotype has at least ten counts. The chain joins TRBV4-3 to TRBJ2-3; TRBD2 agrees at 10 bases. Germline CDR1 reads LGHNA; CDR2 reads YSLEER. The CDR3 has 19 residues. After removal of 4 bases from V and 3 bases from J, the junction contained 16 bases not matched to a gene. In nucleotides, the CDR3 is TGCGCCAGCAGCCCCCTAATGATGGTAGCGGGGGGTTGGACAGATACGCAGTATTTT. Protein: CASSPLMMVAGGWTDTQYF.

V gene TRBV30 combines with J gene TRBJ2-6; D is perhaps TRBD2 (5 bases). Trimming took 3 bases from V and 0 from J, leaving 6 bases between them. Looked up from germline, CDR1 is GTSNPN and CDR2 is SVGIG (reference sequence). The CDR3 length is 14 residues. CDR3 nucleotides: TGTGCCTGGAGACGGGGCTCTGGGGCCAACGTCCTGACTTTC. Encoded protein: CAWRRGSGANVLTF. Variable domain in full (rest from reference TRBV30 and TRBJ2-6): SQTIHQWPATLVQPVGSPLSLECTVEGTSNPNLYWYRQAAGRGLQLLFYSVGIGQISSEVPQNLSASRPQDRQFILSSKKLLLSDSGFYLCAWRRGSGANVLTFGAGSRLTVL.

This clonotype was counted at least ten times. The chain employs TRBV6-5 and TRBJ2-3, with TRBD2 as a possible D gene (5 bases). There are 15 residues in the CDR3. Trimming left V 0 bases short and J 2 bases short, with 9 bases between. CDR1 is MNHEY, CDR2 SVGAGI, per germline. The CDR3 reads CASSYSGVPTDTQYF. CDR3 DNA: TGTGCCAGCAGTTACTCCGGGGTACCCACAGATACGCAGTATTTT.

This clonotype was counted at least ten times. This sequence joins TRBV12-3 or TRBV12-4 and TRBJ2-7; TRBD2 matches 7 bases. Trimming took 5 bases from V and 4 from J; bases not matched to a gene: 8. The CDR3 extends over 14 amino acids. In DNA, the CDR3 is TGTGCCAGCAGTCCTCACGCCGGGGGGTACGAGCAGTACTTC. This translates into CASSPHAGGYEQYF.

This clonotype has a count of ten or more. The gene calls are TRBV5-1 and TRBJ2-6, with 7 bases matching TRBD2. CDR1 is SGHRS and CDR2 is YFSETQ in the germline V gene. CDR3 length equals 18 residues. With V trimmed by 4 bases and J by 0 bases, 10 bases remained unmatched. The CDR3 region has the DNA TGCGCCAGCAGCGAAGGGACTACCCTAATCTCTGGGGCCAACGTCCTGACTTTC. Translation gives CASSEGTTLISGANVLTF.

Many counts were recorded for this clonotype. The chain joins TRBV29-1 to TRBJ2-7; the D gene is possibly TRBD1 (5 bases). This CDR3 is 13 amino acids long. The germline gives CDR1 SQVTM, CDR2 ANQGSEA. V was shortened by 2 bases and J by 3 bases, with 11 bases between the two germline ends. As DNA, the CDR3 is TGCAGCGTTGAACTGCCAGGGAACTACGAGCAGTACTTC. Translation gives CSVELPGNYEQYF.

This clonotype was observed at least ten times. The V call is TRBV7-9, the J call TRBJ2-2, with 7 bases identical to TRBD1. V dropped 5 bases and J dropped 3; count of bases not matched to a gene: 6. The germline V gene encodes CDR1 SEHNR and CDR2 FQNEAQ (reference sequence). This CDR3 has 15 amino acids. Here the CDR3 reads CASSPRQGHTGELFF. The CDR3 bases are TGTGCCAGCAGCCCACGACAGGGTCACACCGGGGAGCTGTTTTTT.

In this sample, this clonotype turned up many times. The chain links TRBV7-2 to TRBJ2-5; 8 nucleotides line up with TRBD2. This CDR3 contains 15 residues. The junction had 10 bases not matched to a gene; V was cut back by 5 bases and J by 5 bases. Looked up from germline, CDR1 is SGHTA and CDR2 is FQGNSA. The CDR3 region is CASSVSGTRLETQYF. The CDR3 nucleotides read TGTGCCAGCAGCGTTAGCGGGACTCGTTTGGAGACCCAGTACTTC.

To note about this clonotype: A much larger clone differs by one base, so this may be a read error. CDR3 loop: CSAPHIVGGRNEQFF. CDR3 DNA sequence: TGCAGTGCTCCTCATATAGTGGGGGGGCGGAATGAGCAGTTCTTC. The chain couples TRBV20-1 to TRBJ2-1, with D possibly being TRBD2 (7 bases). The V and J ends lost 5 bases and 7 bases respectively, with 21 bases between them. Germline V gene data show CDR1 as DFQATT and CDR2 as SNEGSKA (reference sequence). This CDR3 has 15 amino acids.

This clonotype was recorded many times. The chain recombines TRBV5-4 with TRBJ1-1; D uncertain. V was shortened by 2 bases and J by 1 base, with 12 bases between the two germline ends. The CDR3 is 15 amino acids. The germline V gene encodes CDR1 SGHNT and CDR2 YYREEE (reference sequence). CDR3 sequence (DNA): TGTGCCAGCAGCTTCCAAGTGGGTCGGAACACTGAAGCTTTCTTT. This codes for CASSFQVGRNTEAFF.

This clonotype was seen at least ten times. This chain uses TRBV5-1 with TRBJ2-5; D gene uncertain. V was clipped by 2 bases and J by 3 bases, with 11 bases between them. CDR3 length: 14 amino acids. CDR1 is SGHRS and CDR2 is YFSETQ in the germline V gene. The CDR3 region has the DNA TGCGCCAGCAGCTTTTTCGGTACGAAAGAGACCCAGTACTTC. Its protein product is CASSFFGTKETQYF. The complete variable domain, with remaining parts taken from reference TRBV5-1 and TRBJ2-5, reads KAGVTQTPRYLIKTRGQQVTLSCSPISGHRSVSWYQQTPGQGLQFLFEYFSETQRNKGNFPGRFSGRQFSNSRSEMNVSTLELGDSALYLCASSFFGTKETQYFGPGTRLLVL.

This clonotype was counted once. A read error may be the cause here, since a much bigger clone is one base away. V gene TRBV7-9 combines with J gene TRBJ2-1; 11 nucleotides agree with TRBD2. This CDR3 region has 16 residues. The V gene end was trimmed by 8 bases and the J gene end by 3 bases; junction bases not matched to a gene: 9. Germline V gene data show CDR1 as SEHNR and CDR2 as FQNEAQ (reference sequence). This CDR3 reads CASGPGTSGFYNEQFF. As DNA, the CDR3 is TGTGCCAGCGGCCCCGGGACTAGCGGCTTCTACAATGAGCAGTTCTTC.

There are many counts of this clonotype. The chain couples TRBV20-1 to TRBJ1-1; 8 bases map to TRBD1. The germline CDR1 and CDR2 sequences are DFQATT and SNEGSKA (reference sequence). J gave up 1 base and V 6 bases, and 4 bases lay outside the gene matches. The CDR3 sequence is 13 residues long. The CDR3 DNA reads TGCAGTGCCTGGACAGGGTCGAACACTGAAGCTTTCTTT. Translating gives CSAWTGSNTEAFF.